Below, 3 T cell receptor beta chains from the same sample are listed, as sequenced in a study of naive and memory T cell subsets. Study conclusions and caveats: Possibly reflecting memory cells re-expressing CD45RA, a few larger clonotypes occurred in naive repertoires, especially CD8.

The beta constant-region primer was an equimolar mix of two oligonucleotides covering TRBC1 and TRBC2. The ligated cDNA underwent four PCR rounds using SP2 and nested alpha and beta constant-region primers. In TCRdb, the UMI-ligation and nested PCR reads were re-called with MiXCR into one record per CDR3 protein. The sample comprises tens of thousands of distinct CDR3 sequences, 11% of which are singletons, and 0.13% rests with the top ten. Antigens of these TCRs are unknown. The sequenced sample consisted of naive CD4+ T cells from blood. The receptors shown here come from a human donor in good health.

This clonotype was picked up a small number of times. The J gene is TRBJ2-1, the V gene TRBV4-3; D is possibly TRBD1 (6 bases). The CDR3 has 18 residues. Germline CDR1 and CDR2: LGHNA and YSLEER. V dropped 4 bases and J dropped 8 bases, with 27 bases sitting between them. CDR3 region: CASSREPATGSRFYEQFF. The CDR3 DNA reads TGCGCCAGCAGCCGAGAACCAGCTACAGGGTCTAGGTTCTATGAGCAGTTCTTC.

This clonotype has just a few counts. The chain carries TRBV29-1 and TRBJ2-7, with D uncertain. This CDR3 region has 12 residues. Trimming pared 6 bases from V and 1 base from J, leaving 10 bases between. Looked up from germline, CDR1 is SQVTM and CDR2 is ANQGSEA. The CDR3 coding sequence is TGCAGCGTCAGGACCGAGTCCTACGAGCAGTACTTC. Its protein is CSVRTESYEQYF.

CDR3 in amino acids: CSVSLHMGGYGYTF. The CDR3, as DNA: TGCAGCGTTTCACTCCATATGGGGGGCTATGGCTACACCTTC. The rearrangement joins TRBV29-1 to TRBJ1-2; possibly TRBD1 for D (5 bases). Germline CDR1 and CDR2: SQVTM and ANQGSEA. This CDR3 contains 14 residues. V was clipped by 5 bases and J by 4 bases, with 17 bases between them.